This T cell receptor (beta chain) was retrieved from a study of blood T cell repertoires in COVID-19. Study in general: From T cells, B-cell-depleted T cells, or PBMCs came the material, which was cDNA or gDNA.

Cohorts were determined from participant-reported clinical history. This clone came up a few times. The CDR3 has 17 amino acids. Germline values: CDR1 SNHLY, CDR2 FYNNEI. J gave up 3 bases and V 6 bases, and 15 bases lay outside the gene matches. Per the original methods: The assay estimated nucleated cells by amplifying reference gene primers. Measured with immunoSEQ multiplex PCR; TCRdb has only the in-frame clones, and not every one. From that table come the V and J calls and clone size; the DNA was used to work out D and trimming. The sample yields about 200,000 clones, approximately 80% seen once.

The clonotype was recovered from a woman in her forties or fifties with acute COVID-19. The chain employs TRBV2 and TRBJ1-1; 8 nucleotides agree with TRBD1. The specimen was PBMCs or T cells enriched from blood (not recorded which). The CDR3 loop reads CASRGQGGGLGYTEAFF. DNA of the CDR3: TGTGCCAGCAGAGGACAGGGCGGAGGTCTAGGTTACACTGAAGCTTTCTTT.